Listed here are 27 T cell receptor beta chains from one sample, sequenced in a study of blood T cell repertoires in COVID-19. Here immunoSEQ multiplex PCR was the method, and the copy in TCRdb shows in-frame clones only, minus some. The sample has around 110,000 clones, about 80% seen once. The sample comprised peripheral blood. These receptor sequences come from a man between 65 and 85 years old with active or convalescent COVID-19.

V gene TRBV18 combines with J gene TRBJ1-1; 8 positions agree with TRBD1. Germline-derived CDR1 and CDR2 are KGHSH and LQKENI. With V trimmed by 0 bases and J by 1 base, 7 bases remained unmatched. The CDR3 length is 17 residues. The DNA for the CDR3 is TGTGCCAGCTCACCACCGTGGACAGGGCAGGGGAACACTGAAGCTTTCTTT. The encoded protein is CASSPPWTGQGNTEAFF. The full variable domain, completed using reference TRBV18 and TRBJ1-1, is NAGVMQNPRHLVRRRGQEARLRCSPMKGHSHVYWYRQLPEEGLKFMVYLQKENIIDESGMPKERFSAEFPKEGPSILRIQQVVRGDSAAYFCASSPPWTGQGNTEAFFGQGTRLTVV.

This sequence joins TRBV12-3 or TRBV12-4 and TRBJ2-1, with a possible D match to TRBD2 (5 bases). The V end was cut by 6 bases, the J end by 2 bases, with 8 bases between. CDR3 length: 13 residues. The CDR3 sequence: CASRRGAYNEQFF. The CDR3 DNA follows: TGTGCCAGCAGACGGGGTGCCTACAATGAGCAGTTCTTC.

This clone was counted once. The V gene is TRBV7-2, the J gene TRBJ1-1; 9 positions match TRBD1. The CDR3 sequence is 15 residues long. V was clipped by 5 bases and J by 5 bases; unmatched bases: 9. The germline V gene has CDR1 SGHTA and CDR2 FQGNSA. CDR3 in DNA: TGTGCCAGCAGCGTGGGGACAGGGAGTCGGACTGAAGCTTTCTTT. It is translated as CASSVGTGSRTEAFF.

This clone was picked up one time. V is TRBV28 and J is TRBJ2-1; D perhaps matches TRBD2 (5 bases). Trimming left V 8 bases short and J 0 bases short, with 11 bases between. CDR1 MDHEN and CDR2 SYDVKM come from the germline V gene. This CDR3 comprises 14 residues. The CDR3 DNA follows: TGTGCCAGCCGAAGCGGCAGCTCCTACAATGAGCAGTTCTTC. Amino acids: CASRSGSSYNEQFF.

The chain has TRBV18 and TRBJ1-2; TRBD1 matches 7 bases. CDR3 length: 13 residues. Germline lookup yields CDR1 KGHSH and CDR2 LQKENI. V gave up 3 bases and J gave up 7 bases; unmatched junction bases: 5. The DNA of the CDR3 is TGTGCCAGCTCACCCGGGACAGATCGTGGCTACACCTTC. Protein sequence: CASSPGTDRGYTF. The full variable domain, in which reference TRBV18 and TRBJ1-2 provide the parts outside the CDR3, is NAGVMQNPRHLVRRRGQEARLRCSPMKGHSHVYWYRQLPEEGLKFMVYLQKENIIDESGMPKERFSAEFPKEGPSILRIQQVVRGDSAAYFCASSPGTDRGYTFGSGTRLTVV.

This clone was recorded only once. The chain is built from TRBV21-1 and TRBJ1-1; the table gives TRBD1 as D, unverified against the DNA. TRBV21-1 is shown as a pseudogene. This CDR3 is 20 amino acids long. In nucleotides, the CDR3 is TGTGCCAGCAGCAAACCGGGACAGGGGTCGAACGAAACTCTGAACACTGAAGCTTTCTTT. This sequence encodes CASSKPGQGSNETLNTEAFF.

The CDR3 nucleotides read TGCGCCAGCAGCTTGACTAGCGGGAGGGCAGGGGAGCTGTTTTTT. Its protein is CASSLTSGRAGELFF. The gene calls are TRBV5-1 and TRBJ2-2, with 13 nucleotides matching TRBD2. V lost 1 base and J lost 8; bases outside the gene matches: 2. Per germline, CDR1 SGHRS and CDR2 YFSETQ. The CDR3 contains 15 residues.

The CDR3 sequence is CAWSVHPGEKLFF. The CDR3 bases are TGTGCCTGGAGTGTACACCCGGGTGAAAAACTGTTTTTT. J is TRBJ1-4 and V is TRBV30; D uncertain. The CDR3 loop spans 13 amino acids. In germline, CDR1 is GTSNPN, CDR2 SVGIG (reference sequence). V was trimmed by 0 bases and J by 7 bases, leaving 9 bases between them.

This chain joins TRBV19 and TRBJ2-1, with 10 nucleotides matching TRBD2. The CDR3 length is 15 residues. Germline CDR1 and CDR2: LNHDA and SQIVND (reference sequence). V lost 5 bases and J lost 4; bases outside the gene matches: 5. CDR3 sequence (DNA): TGTGCCAGTAGTTTCACTAGCGGGAAATACAATGAGCAGTTCTTC. Amino acid sequence: CASSFTSGKYNEQFF. Full variable domain (missing parts from reference TRBV19 and TRBJ2-1): DGGITQSPKYLFRKEGQNVTLSCEQNLNHDAMYWYRQDPGQGLRLIYYSQIVNDFQKGDIAEGYSVSREKKESFPLTVTSAQKNPTAFYLCASSFTSGKYNEQFFGPGTRLTVL.

This chain joins TRBV30 and TRBJ1-5; 7 bases fit TRBD1. Germline V CDR1 and CDR2: GTSNPN, SVGIG (reference sequence). V lost 1 base to trimming and J lost 9 bases; unmatched junction nucleotides: 9. The CDR3 length is 14 residues. The CDR3 protein is CAWSEDRAVAPQHF. The DNA of the CDR3 is TGTGCCTGGAGTGAAGACAGGGCTGTCGCGCCCCAGCATTTT.

J is TRBJ1-2 and V is TRBV4-3; D gene uncertain. The V gene's germline CDR1 is LGHNA and CDR2 YSLEER. V lost 2 bases and J lost 5, with 9 bases in between. The CDR3 totals 13 residues. CDR3 amino acids: CASSQSSGYGYTF. The CDR3 region has the DNA TGCGCCAGCAGCCAATCTTCAGGTTATGGCTACACCTTC.

The genes are TRBV7-8 and TRBJ2-7, with D possibly matching TRBD2 (6 bases). This CDR3 spans 14 amino acids. Germline lookup yields CDR1 SGHVS and CDR2 FQNEAQ. Between the trimmed V and J ends, which lost 7 bases and 2 bases, there was a span of 15 bases. In DNA form, the CDR3 reads TGTGCCAGCACCCTCAGGGCGGGGACCTACGAGCAGTACTTC. Amino acids: CASTLRAGTYEQYF.

The genes are TRBV28 and TRBJ2-7; 10 bases map to TRBD2. This CDR3 has 22 residues. The germline gives CDR1 MDHEN, CDR2 SYDVKM. With 3 bases clipped from V and 1 base from J, the junction kept 24 bases outside the gene matches. CDR3 nucleotide sequence: TGTGCCAGCAGTTTCGTTTTGGGTGCGAGGCTAGCGGGAGTGAAGGGATCCTACGAGCAGTACTTC. This encodes CASSFVLGARLAGVKGSYEQYF.

The chain employs TRBV7-2 and TRBJ2-3, with 8 positions matching TRBD1. This CDR3 has 15 residues. The V and J ends lost 5 bases and 1 base, in that order; junction bases with no gene match: 5. CDR1 is SGHTA, CDR2 FQGNSA, per germline. Here the CDR3 DNA reads TGTGCCAGCAGCCCAGGGGGCGTCGGCACAGATACGCAGTATTTT. It specifies CASSPGGVGTDTQYF.

CDR3 sequence reads: CSVPVGEKLFF. In DNA, the CDR3 is TGCAGCGTCCCTGTCGGGGAAAAACTGTTTTTT. This chain connects TRBV29-1 to TRBJ1-4; D is ambiguous. Germline CDR1 SQVTM, CDR2 ANQGSEA. V shed 6 bases and J shed 8 bases, with 10 bases lying between them. The CDR3 has 11 amino acids.

CDR3 loop: CASSQGLAAYNEQFF. The CDR3 DNA is TGTGCCAGCAGCCAAGGGCTAGCGGCCTACAATGAGCAGTTCTTC. This sequence joins TRBV3-1 (or the pseudogene TRBV3-2) and TRBJ2-1, with TRBD2 matching 7 bases. The CDR3 has 15 amino acids. Germline CDR1 LGHDT, CDR2 YNNKEL (reference sequence). V shed 1 base, J shed 2 bases, and the junction held 2 bases outside the gene matches.

The rearrangement links TRBV7-2 to TRBJ2-3, with D hard to call. This CDR3 has 15 amino acids. From germline, CDR1 is SGHTA and CDR2 FQGNSA. The V end lost 2 bases, the J end lost 4 bases, and 13 bases lay between the germline ends. The CDR3 is CASSLRGDGPDTQYF. CDR3 coding DNA: TGTGCCAGCAGCTTACGTGGAGATGGCCCAGATACGCAGTATTTT.

The genes are TRBV7-3 and TRBJ2-3, with a tentative D call TRBD1 (7 bases). Germline V CDR1 and CDR2: SGHTA, FQGTGA. Trimming took off 5 bases at V and 4 bases at J, with 16 bases between the two ends. There are 15 residues in the CDR3. In DNA, the CDR3 is TGTGCCAGCAGCGGTGGCAGGGGGAGGTCAGATACGCAGTATTTT. It specifies CASSGGRGRSDTQYF.

The count of this clone is one. The chain couples TRBV5-6 to TRBJ1-6; D is ambiguous. Trimming cost V 0 bases and J 5 bases, with 9 bases left between them. Germline CDR1 is SGHDT and CDR2 is YYEEEE. The CDR3 consists of 15 residues. CDR3 DNA sequence: TGTGCCAGCAGCTTGGGGAGGGTGAATAATTCACCCCTCCACTTT. It specifies CASSLGRVNNSPLHF.

V is TRBV6-5 and J is TRBJ2-1; TRBD2 matches at 10 bases. The germline V gene encodes CDR1 MNHEY and CDR2 SVGAGI. The CDR3 loop spans 14 amino acids. J gave up 10 bases and V 2 bases, and 5 bases lay outside the gene matches. The CDR3 loop is CASSYNGLAAEQFF. The DNA of the CDR3 is TGTGCCAGCAGTTACAACGGACTAGCGGCCGAGCAGTTCTTC.

V gene TRBV27 combines with J gene TRBJ1-6; TRBD1 might be the D (6 bases). In germline, CDR1 is MNHEY, CDR2 SMNVEV (reference sequence). V lost 4 bases, J lost 6 bases, and 19 bases lay in between. CDR3 length: 17 amino acids. The CDR3, as DNA: TGTGCCAGCAGTTCCGTCCGGGGACAAGTGGGTAATTCACCCCTCCACTTT. Its protein is CASSSVRGQVGNSPLHF.

The rearrangement links TRBV9 to TRBJ1-2, with D maybe TRBD1 (6 bases). Germline CDR1 and CDR2: SGDLS and YYNGEE. V shed 0 bases and J shed 5 bases, with 17 bases lying between them. The CDR3 sequence is 16 residues long. CDR3 nucleotides: TGTGCCAGCAGCGTAGGGCCGACAGGCCCTAGGTATGGCTACACCTTC. Translated, it gives CASSVGPTGPRYGYTF.

The chain couples TRBV2 to TRBJ1-4, with D uncertain. V gave up 4 bases and J gave up 1 base, with 13 bases separating them. The CDR3 is 16 residues long. Germline-derived CDR1 and CDR2 are SNHLY and FYNNEI. CDR3 amino acids: CASSVRGMGTNEKLFF. Written as DNA, the CDR3 is TGTGCCAGCAGTGTTCGAGGGATGGGAACTAATGAAAAACTGTTTTTT. The full variable domain, completed using reference TRBV2 and TRBJ1-4, is EPEVTQTPSHQVTQMGQEVILRCVPISNHLYFYWYRQILGQKVEFLVSFYNNEISEKSEIFDDQFSVERPDGSNFTLKIRSTKLEDSAMYFCASSVRGMGTNEKLFFGSGTQLSVL.

The chain recombines TRBV11-3 with TRBJ1-6; D is ambiguous. The CDR3 spans 14 residues. The germline CDR1 and CDR2 sequences are SGHNT and YENEEA. The ends were cut back, 0 bases at V and 6 bases at J, with 6 bases in the middle. CDR3 in DNA: TGTGCCAGCAGCTTAGAACTTCTTAATTCACCCCTCCACTTT. It yields the protein CASSLELLNSPLHF.

J is TRBJ2-1 and V is TRBV30; D possibly corresponds to TRBD1 (5 bases). Germline lookup yields CDR1 GTSNPN and CDR2 SVGIG (reference sequence). Between the trimmed V and J ends, which lost 0 bases and 4 bases, there was a span of 13 bases. The CDR3 is made up of 15 amino acids. The CDR3 DNA follows: TGTGCCTGGAGTGTGGGGCAGCCTGGTTACAATGAGCAGTTCTTC. Translation: CAWSVGQPGYNEQFF.

The V and J genes are TRBV7-9 and TRBJ2-5; D is undetermined. Trimming cost V 7 bases and J 1 base, with 7 bases left between them. CDR1 is SEHNR, CDR2 FQNEAQ, per germline (reference sequence). This CDR3 contains 12 residues. The CDR3 DNA is TGTGCCAGCACCCCAGGCCAAGAGACCCAGTACTTC. Amino acid sequence: CASTPGQETQYF. Full variable domain (missing parts from reference TRBV7-9 and TRBJ2-5): DTGVSQNPRHKITKRGQNVTFRCDPISEHNRLYWYRQTLGQGPEFLTYFQNEAQLEKSRLLSDRFSAERPKGSFSTLEIQRTEQGDSAMYLCASTPGQETQYFGPGTRLLVL.

The V and J genes are TRBV24-1 and TRBJ2-2; TRBD1 is a possible D gene (6 bases). Trimming removed 6 bases at V and 4 bases at J, with 8 bases between. There are 13 residues in the CDR3. Germline V lookup: CDR1 KGHDR, CDR2 SFDVKD. The CDR3: CATSYRVTGELFF. The CDR3 DNA is TGTGCCACCAGTTACAGGGTCACCGGGGAGCTGTTTTTT.